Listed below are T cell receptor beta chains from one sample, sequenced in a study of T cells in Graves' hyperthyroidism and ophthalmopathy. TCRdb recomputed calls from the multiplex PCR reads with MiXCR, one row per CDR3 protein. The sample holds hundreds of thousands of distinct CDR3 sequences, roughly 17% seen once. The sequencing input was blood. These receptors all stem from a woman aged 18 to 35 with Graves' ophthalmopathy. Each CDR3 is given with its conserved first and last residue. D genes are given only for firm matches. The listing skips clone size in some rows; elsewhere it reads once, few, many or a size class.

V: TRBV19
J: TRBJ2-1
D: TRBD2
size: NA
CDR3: CASSKGTSGRYEQFF
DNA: TGTGCCAGTAGTAAGGGGACTAGCGGGAGGTATGAGCAGTTCTTC

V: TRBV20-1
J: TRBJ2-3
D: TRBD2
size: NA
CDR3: CSARPYGGGSTDTQYF
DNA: TGCAGTGCTCGTCCGTACGGCGGGGGATCCACAGATACGCAGTATTTT

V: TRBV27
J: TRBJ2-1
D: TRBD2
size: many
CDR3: CASSFFTSGGSYNEQFF
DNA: TGTGCCAGCAGTTTTTTCACTAGCGGGGGGTCCTACAATGAGCAGTTCTTC

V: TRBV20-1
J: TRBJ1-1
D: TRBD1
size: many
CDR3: CSARDGTGNTEAFF
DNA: TGCAGTGCTAGAGATGGGACAGGGAACACTGAAGCTTTCTTT

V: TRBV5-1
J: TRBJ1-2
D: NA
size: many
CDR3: CASSDSLDGYYGYTF
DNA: TGCGCCAGCAGCGACTCCTTAGACGGGTACTATGGCTACACCTTC

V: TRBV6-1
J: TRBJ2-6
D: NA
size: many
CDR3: CASSFDRGGGANVLTF
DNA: TGTGCCAGCAGTTTCGACCGGGGTGGTGGGGCCAACGTCCTGACTTTC

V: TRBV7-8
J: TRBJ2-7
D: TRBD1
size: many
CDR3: CASSAPGQRVYEQYF
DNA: TGTGCCAGCAGCGCACCGGGACAGAGAGTATACGAGCAGTACTTC

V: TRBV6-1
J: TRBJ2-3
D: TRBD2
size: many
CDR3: CASSPTSGGRSTDTQYF
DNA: TGTGCCAGCAGTCCGACTAGCGGGGGCCGTAGCACAGATACGCAGTATTTT

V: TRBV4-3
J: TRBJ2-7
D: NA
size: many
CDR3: CASSQDIGGSPYEQYF
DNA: TGCGCCAGCAGCCAAGATATAGGCGGCTCCCCCTACGAGCAGTACTTC

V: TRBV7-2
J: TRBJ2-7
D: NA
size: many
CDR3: CASSLESWDEQYF
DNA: TGTGCCAGCAGCTTAGAGTCGTGGGACGAGCAGTACTTC

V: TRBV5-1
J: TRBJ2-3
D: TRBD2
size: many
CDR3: CASSSTDPGASGELDTQYF
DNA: TGCGCCAGCAGCTCGACAGACCCCGGGGCTAGCGGGGAGCTTGATACGCAGTATTTT

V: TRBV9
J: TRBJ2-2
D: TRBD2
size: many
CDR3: CASSTHLAGGSTGELFF
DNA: TGTGCCAGCAGCACCCACCTAGCGGGGGGGTCCACCGGGGAGCTGTTTTTT

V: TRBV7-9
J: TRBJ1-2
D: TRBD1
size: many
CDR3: CASRNDRGAYGYTF
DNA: TGTGCCAGCAGAAATGACAGGGGTGCCTATGGCTACACCTTC

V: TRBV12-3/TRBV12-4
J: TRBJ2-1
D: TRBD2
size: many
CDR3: CASSFSGGAYEQFF
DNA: TGTGCCAGCAGTTTTAGCGGGGGCGCGTACGAGCAGTTCTTC

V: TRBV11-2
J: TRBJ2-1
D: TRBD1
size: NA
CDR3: CASSPNPQGAQNEQFF
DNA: TGTGCCAGCAGCCCCAACCCACAGGGGGCGCAGAATGAGCAGTTCTTC

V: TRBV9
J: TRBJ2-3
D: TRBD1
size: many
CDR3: CASSVGWDREGTDTQYF
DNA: TGTGCCAGCAGCGTAGGATGGGACAGGGAAGGGACAGATACGCAGTATTTT

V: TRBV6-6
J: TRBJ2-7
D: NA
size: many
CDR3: CASSYSSAYYEQYF
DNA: TGTGCCAGCAGTTACTCCTCAGCTTACTACGAGCAGTACTTC

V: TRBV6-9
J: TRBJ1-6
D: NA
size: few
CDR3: CASSYRVDWGNSTSSYNSPLHF
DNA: TGTGCCAGCAGTTATAGAGTCGATTGGGGGAATAGTACGAGCTCCTATAATTCACCCCTCCACTTT

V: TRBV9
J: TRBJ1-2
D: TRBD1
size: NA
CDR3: CASSVGGTGSNGYTF
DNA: TGTGCCAGCAGCGTAGGAGGGACAGGGTCAAATGGCTACACCTTC

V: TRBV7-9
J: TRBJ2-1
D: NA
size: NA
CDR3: CASSQGLQLHYNEQFF
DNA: TGTGCCAGCAGCCAAGGACTTCAACTCCACTACAATGAGCAGTTCTTC

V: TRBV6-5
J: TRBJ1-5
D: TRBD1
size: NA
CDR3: CASSYSLPGTGGSRQPQHF
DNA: TGTGCCAGCAGTTACTCCCTACCCGGGACAGGGGGAAGTCGGCAGCCCCAGCATTTT

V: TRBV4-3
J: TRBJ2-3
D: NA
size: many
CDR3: CASSRGRPSPDTQYF
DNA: TGCGCCAGCAGCCGAGGTAGGCCTAGCCCAGATACGCAGTATTTT

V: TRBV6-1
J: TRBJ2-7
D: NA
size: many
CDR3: CASTNRAEQYF
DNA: TGTGCCAGCACCAACCGGGCCGAGCAGTACTTC

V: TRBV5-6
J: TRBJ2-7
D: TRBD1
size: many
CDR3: CASSPPRTGGRYEQYF
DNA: TGTGCCAGCAGCCCCCCCCGGACAGGGGGCCGGTACGAGCAGTACTTC

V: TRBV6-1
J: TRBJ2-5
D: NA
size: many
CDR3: CASRTETYQETQYF
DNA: TGTGCCAGCAGGACAGAAACGTACCAAGAGACCCAGTACTTC

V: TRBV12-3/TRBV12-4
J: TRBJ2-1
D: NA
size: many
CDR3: CASSLRWDKDEQFF
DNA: TGTGCCAGCAGTTTGAGGTGGGATAAAGATGAGCAGTTCTTC

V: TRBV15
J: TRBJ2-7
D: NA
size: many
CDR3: CATSRVVGEQYF
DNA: TGTGCCACCAGCAGAGTGGTTGGCGAGCAGTACTTC

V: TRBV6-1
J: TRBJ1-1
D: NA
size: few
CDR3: CASRGIEDTEAFF
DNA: TGTGCCAGCAGGGGGATCGAGGACACTGAAGCTTTCTTT

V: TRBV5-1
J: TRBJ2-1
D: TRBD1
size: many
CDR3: CASSGSGTGDNEQFF
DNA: TGCGCCAGCAGCGGATCCGGGACAGGAGACAATGAGCAGTTCTTC

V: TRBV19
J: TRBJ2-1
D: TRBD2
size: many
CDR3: CASSSTRTSNEQFF
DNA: TGTGCCAGTAGTTCTACAAGGACTAGCAATGAGCAGTTCTTC

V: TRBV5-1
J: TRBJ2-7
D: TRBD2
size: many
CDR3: CASSLKVAGLTYEQYF
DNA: TGCGCCAGCAGCTTGAAGGTAGCGGGACTTACCTACGAGCAGTACTTC